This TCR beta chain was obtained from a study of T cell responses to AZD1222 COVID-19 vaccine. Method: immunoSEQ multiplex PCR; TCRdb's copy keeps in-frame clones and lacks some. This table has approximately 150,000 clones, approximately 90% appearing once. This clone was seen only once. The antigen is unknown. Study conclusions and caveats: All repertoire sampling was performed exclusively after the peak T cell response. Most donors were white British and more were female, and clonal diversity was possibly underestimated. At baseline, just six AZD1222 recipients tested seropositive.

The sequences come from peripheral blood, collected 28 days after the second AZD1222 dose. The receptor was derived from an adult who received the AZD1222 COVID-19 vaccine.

In nucleotides, the CDR3 is TGTGCCAGCAGCATTCCTCCCGGGACGGTCTATGGCTACACCTTC. Translation: CASSIPPGTVYGYTF. The V and J genes are TRBV5-6 and TRBJ1-2, with a weak D call TRBD1 (5 bases). V was clipped by 4 bases and J by 4 bases, with 17 bases between them. The CDR3 is 15 amino acids. Germline CDR1 SGHDT, CDR2 YYEEEE.